These 27 T cell receptor beta chains share one sample of origin, sequenced in a study of T cells in Graves' hyperthyroidism and ophthalmopathy (dated by TCRdb to the late 2010s). Preparation of the library involved multiplex PCR. The sequencer listed for this sample is Illumina HiSeq 2000. Amplification of TCR beta CDR3 regions was carried out from RNA transcripts. The first round of RT-PCR for the TCR CDR3 was performed with the HTBI primer set and the Qiagen OneStep RT-PCR kit. TCRdb took the public reads, trimmed them with fastp at Q25, ran MiXCR for clone calling and kept in-frame beta chains. Duplicate CDR3 protein sequences are folded into a single record with the most common DNA and genes. In all, the sample holds about 250,000 distinct CDR3 sequences, and more than 20% of those were seen once. The ten largest clones add up to roughly 32% of the sample. Sequencing was carried out using blood. The receptors were sampled from a woman between 40 and 50 years old with Graves' ophthalmopathy.

The rearrangement joins TRBV10-3 to TRBJ2-5; D gene ambiguous. Germline V CDR1 and CDR2: ENHRY, SYGVKD. The V and J ends lost 4 bases and 0 bases respectively, with 9 bases between them. The CDR3 contains 14 residues. The CDR3 region is CAISGGLNQETQYF. CDR3 DNA sequence: TGTGCCATCAGTGGGGGTCTGAACCAAGAGACCCAGTACTTC.

This rearrangement joins TRBV12-3 or TRBV12-4 to TRBJ1-1, with TRBD1 as a possible D gene (6 bases). This CDR3 is built from 16 residues. The V end was cut by 2 bases, the J end by 5 bases, with 18 bases between. The CDR3 loop reads CASSLMGARLGTEAFF. The DNA of the CDR3 is TGTGCCAGCAGTTTAATGGGGGCTCGACTAGGGACTGAAGCTTTCTTT.

This chain uses TRBV19 with TRBJ2-7; perhaps TRBD1 as D (5 bases). The V gene's germline CDR1 is LNHDA and CDR2 SQIVND (reference sequence). The CDR3 extends over 14 amino acids. Between the trimmed V and J ends, which lost 9 bases and 2 bases, there was a span of 17 bases. CDR3 region: CASTNPTGAYEQYF. The CDR3 DNA reads TGTGCCAGCACCAATCCTACAGGTGCCTACGAGCAGTACTTC. Using reference TRBV19 and TRBJ2-7 for the parts outside the CDR3, the full variable domain is DGGITQSPKYLFRKEGQNVTLSCEQNLNHDAMYWYRQDPGQGLRLIYYSQIVNDFQKGDIAEGYSVSREKKESFPLTVTSAQKNPTAFYLCASTNPTGAYEQYFGPGTRLTVT.

The chain is built from TRBV3-1 and TRBJ1-1, with unresolved D. Germline V gene lookup returns CDR1 LGHDT and CDR2 YNNKEL (reference sequence). This CDR3 has 12 residues. V was shortened by 5 bases and J by 7 bases, with 11 bases between the two germline ends. CDR3 protein: CASSFGRSEAFF. Written as DNA, the CDR3 is TGTGCCAGCAGCTTCGGACGGAGTGAAGCTTTCTTT.

The table lists this clonotype with many counts. The V and J genes are TRBV7-8 and TRBJ2-5; 12 nucleotides align to TRBD1. The CDR3 spans 17 residues. The junction had 12 bases not matched to a gene; V was cut back by 5 bases and J by 5 bases. Germline values: CDR1 SGHVS, CDR2 FQNEAQ. CDR3 loop: CASSQPRDRGRLETQYF. In nucleotides, the CDR3 is TGTGCCAGCAGCCAACCCCGGGACAGGGGGCGGTTGGAGACCCAGTACTTC.

This clonotype was detected many times. This sequence joins TRBV7-2 and TRBJ1-3; 7 positions match TRBD1. CDR3 length equals 15 residues. Germline V gives CDR1 SGHTA, CDR2 FQGNSA. The J segment lost 0 bases and the V segment lost 2 bases, leaving 1 base of the junction unmatched. The DNA for the CDR3 is TGTGCCAGCAGCTTATGGGACAGCTCTGGAAACACCATATATTTT. Residues: CASSLWDSSGNTIYF.

The DNA of the CDR3 is TGTGCCAGCAGCTTTGCCTTCGTTCCACAGGGGCAGTACGAGCAGTACTTC. Amino acids: CASSFAFVPQGQYEQYF. The chain carries TRBV7-2 and TRBJ2-7; 7 bases are shared with TRBD1. Germline CDR1 is SGHTA and CDR2 is FQGNSA. The CDR3 totals 17 residues. The J segment lost 4 bases and the V segment lost 3 bases, leaving 15 bases of the junction unmatched.

In this sample, this clonotype turned up many times. The chain employs TRBV7-8 and TRBJ1-5; D is unresolved. Germline values: CDR1 SGHVS, CDR2 FQNEAQ. This CDR3 is 16 amino acids long. Deletions cut 2 bases from V and 0 bases from J, with 11 bases between. CDR3 sequence: CASSLSRFDSNQPQHF. CDR3 sequence (DNA): TGTGCCAGCAGCTTATCAAGGTTCGATAGCAATCAGCCCCAGCATTTT.

This clonotype was detected many times. The rearrangement uses TRBV6-1 and TRBJ2-7; 10 bases align to TRBD1. V lost 7 bases, J lost 0 bases, and 3 bases stayed unmatched. The CDR3 has 14 residues. Germline CDR1 MNHNS, CDR2 SASEGT. The CDR3 loop reads CASTRDRGSYEQYF. The CDR3, as DNA: TGTGCCAGCACCCGGGACAGGGGCTCCTACGAGCAGTACTTC.

This clonotype was counted many times. The chain couples TRBV20-1 to TRBJ2-7, with a weak D call TRBD2 (5 bases). The CDR3 runs to 11 residues. Germline lookup yields CDR1 DFQATT and CDR2 SNEGSKA (reference sequence). V lost 4 bases and J lost 4, with 8 bases in between. CDR3 coding DNA: TGCAGTGCTACACGGGGTTACGAGCAGTACTTC. This codes for CSATRGYEQYF.

This clonotype was seen at least ten times. This chain connects TRBV2 to TRBJ2-2; possibly TRBD1 or TRBD2 for D (5 bases each). The CDR3 spans 18 residues. V lost 5 bases, J lost 4 bases, and 23 bases lay in between. From germline, CDR1 is SNHLY and CDR2 FYNNEI. CDR3 sequence (DNA): TGTGCCAGCAGTCCTCATGAGTGGGACCCTCGAGGCACCGGGGAGCTGTTTTTT. Protein: CASSPHEWDPRGTGELFF.

The chain combines TRBV6-2 or TRBV6-3 with TRBJ2-7; 11 bases align to TRBD1. The junction had 6 bases not matched to a gene; V was cut back by 6 bases and J by 5 bases. In germline, CDR1 is MNHEY, CDR2 SVGEGT. There are 14 residues in the CDR3. CDR3 DNA sequence: TGTGCCAGCAGGGGGACAGGGGGTAACAACGAGCAGTACTTC. Its translation: CASRGTGGNNEQYF.

This clonotype was counted ten times or more. The J gene is TRBJ2-7, the V gene TRBV7-2, with 8 nucleotides matching TRBD1. CDR3 length: 13 amino acids. V shed 8 bases and J 7 bases; nucleotides not matched to a gene: 10. CDR1 and CDR2 from the germline V gene are SGHTA and FQGNSA. Here the CDR3 DNA reads TGTGCCAGCTCAACCGGGACAGGAAGGGAGCAGTACTTC. Amino acids: CASSTGTGREQYF.

This chain links TRBV7-9 with TRBJ2-2; D call uncertain. V was trimmed by 6 bases and J by 4 bases, leaving 15 bases between them. Germline assignment: CDR1 SEHNR and CDR2 FQNEAQ (reference sequence). The CDR3 contains 15 residues. CDR3 sequence: CASSPGRTITGELFF. In nucleotides, the CDR3 is TGTGCCAGCAGTCCCGGACGAACGATCACCGGGGAGCTGTTTTTT.

This clonotype was seen more than once but under ten times. The gene calls are TRBV7-2 and TRBJ1-2; 9 nucleotides agree with TRBD1. J lost 8 bases, V lost 3 bases, and 7 bases had no gene match. CDR1 and CDR2 from the germline V gene are SGHTA and FQGNSA. The CDR3 sequence is 14 residues long. CDR3 protein: CASSFIQGAYGYTF. CDR3 nucleotide sequence: TGTGCCAGCAGCTTCATACAGGGGGCGTACGGCTACACCTTC.

This clonotype was observed at least ten times. This CDR3 is CAIIGQGLYEQYF. The CDR3 bases are TGTGCCATTATCGGACAGGGTCTCTACGAGCAGTACTTC. The chain is built from TRBV6-5 and TRBJ2-7; 8 bases are a match to TRBD1. Germline trimming cut 10 bases from V and 3 bases from J; bases unmatched to any gene: 8. Germline lookup yields CDR1 MNHEY and CDR2 SVGAGI. This CDR3 is 13 amino acids long.

The chain couples TRBV4-1 to TRBJ1-2; TRBD1 might be the D (5 bases). The length of the CDR3 is 16 residues. With 0 bases removed from V and 12 bases from J, the gap between germline ends came to 23 bases. From germline, CDR1 is MGHRA and CDR2 YSYEKL. The CDR3 loop reads CASSQDGNRPSSFDTF. In DNA, the CDR3 is TGCGCCAGCAGCCAAGATGGGAACAGGCCTTCTTCTTTCGACACCTTC.

The rearrangement uses TRBV30 and TRBJ1-1; D unresolved. Trimming stripped 8 bases from V and 10 bases from J, with 11 bases between. This CDR3 comprises 9 residues. Germline V gene lookup returns CDR1 GTSNPN and CDR2 SVGIG (reference sequence). The CDR3 region is CALQPVAFF. CDR3 nucleotide sequence: TGTGCCCTTCAACCGGTAGCTTTCTTT. The complete variable domain, with remaining parts taken from reference TRBV30 and TRBJ1-1, reads SQTIHQWPATLVQPVGSPLSLECTVEGTSNPNLYWYRQAAGRGLQLLFYSVGIGQISSEVPQNLSASRPQDRQFILSSKKLLLSDSGFYLCALQPVAFFGQGTRLTVV.

This clonotype appeared many times. The chain carries TRBV27 and TRBJ2-2; D might be TRBD2 (6 bases). V lost 6 bases and J lost 7, with 6 bases in between. Germline CDR1 is MNHEY and CDR2 is SMNVEV (reference sequence). The CDR3 is 11 residues long. In DNA form, the CDR3 reads TGTGCCAGCAGGACTAGCGGGGAGCTGTTTTTT. Encoded protein: CASRTSGELFF.

The rearrangement uses TRBV25-1 and TRBJ2-7, with D possibly being TRBD1 (5 bases). V gave up 6 bases and J gave up 3 bases, with 15 bases separating them. Germline V CDR1 and CDR2: MGHDK, SYGVNS. CDR3 length: 14 residues. The CDR3 loop reads CASSEPGKNYEQYF. The CDR3 nucleotides read TGTGCCAGCAGCGAACCAGGGAAGAACTACGAGCAGTACTTC.

Many counts were recorded for this clonotype. J is TRBJ2-7 and V is TRBV9; 8 positions match TRBD2. V was clipped by 4 bases and J by 1 base; unmatched bases: 4. The germline CDR1 and CDR2 sequences are SGDLS and YYNGEE. The CDR3 extends over 14 amino acids. The CDR3 DNA sequence: TGTGCCAGCAGCCCACTAGCGGCTTCCTACGAGCAGTACTTC. It yields the protein CASSPLAASYEQYF.

This clonotype has a count of ten or more. This chain connects TRBV20-1 to TRBJ2-5; TRBD1 aligns across 7 bases. Germline V gives CDR1 DFQATT, CDR2 SNEGSKA (reference sequence). This CDR3 spans 16 amino acids. The V gene end was trimmed by 0 bases and the J gene end by 5 bases; junction bases not matched to a gene: 12. For the CDR3, the DNA is TGCAGTGCTAGAGATACCCTGACAGGGAAGATGGAGACCCAGTACTTC. Translation gives CSARDTLTGKMETQYF.

The chain is built from TRBV12-3 or TRBV12-4 and TRBJ1-5; D gene ambiguous. V dropped 6 bases and J dropped 0 bases, with 21 bases sitting between them. The CDR3 consists of 18 residues. CDR3 in amino acids: CASSFLGPGYGSNQPQHF. The CDR3 region has the DNA TGTGCCAGCAGCTTCCTGGGCCCTGGGTATGGTAGCAATCAGCCCCAGCATTTT.

This clonotype was counted many times. This chain uses TRBV5-1 with TRBJ1-1; D uncertain. V dropped 0 bases and J dropped 1 base, with 7 bases sitting between them. The CDR3 covers 14 residues. Germline V gives CDR1 SGHRS, CDR2 YFSETQ. This chain's CDR3 is CASSLGPANTEAFF. The DNA of the CDR3 is TGCGCCAGCAGCTTGGGGCCAGCGAACACTGAAGCTTTCTTT.

This clonotype was picked up many times. The chain carries TRBV7-2 and TRBJ1-2; 7 bases match TRBD1. CDR3 size: 15 residues. Germline V gene lookup returns CDR1 SGHTA and CDR2 FQGNSA. The V segment lost 4 bases and the J segment 5 bases; nucleotides outside the gene matches: 10. The CDR3 loop reads CASSYRTGPGYGYTF. The CDR3 DNA reads TGTGCCAGCAGCTACCGGACAGGCCCAGGGTATGGCTACACCTTC. Full variable domain (outside the CDR3, taken from reference TRBV7-2 and TRBJ1-2): GAGVSQSPSNKVTEKGKDVELRCDPISGHTALYWYRQSLGQGLEFLIYFQGNSAPDKSGLPSDRFSAERTGGSVSTLTIQRTQQEDSAVYLCASSYRTGPGYGYTFGSGTRLTVV.

This clonotype was detected many times. The V call is TRBV5-1, the J call TRBJ1-2; D not certain. This CDR3 has 14 residues. Germline V gene lookup returns CDR1 SGHRS and CDR2 YFSETQ. V gave up 0 bases and J gave up 6 bases, with 12 bases separating them. The chain's CDR3 is CASSLESGSHGYTF. CDR3 nucleotide sequence: TGCGCCAGCAGCTTGGAGTCGGGGTCTCATGGCTACACCTTC.

This clonotype showed up many times. The chain carries TRBV10-2 and TRBJ1-1, with TRBD1 as a possible D gene (5 bases). The CDR3 extends over 11 amino acids. Germline lookup yields CDR1 WSHSY and CDR2 SAAADI. Trimming took 3 bases from V and 8 from J, leaving 7 bases between them. CDR3 DNA: TGCGCCAGCAGTGATGGGGGGGAAGCTTTCTTT. This gives the protein CASSDGGEAFF.